The present T cell receptor beta chain was sequenced within a study of cytomegalovirus exposure and HLA in healthy donors. Study overall: Both the roughly 120 validation repertoires and the approximately 640 first-cohort repertoires used the same platform, as reported by a later analysis. Study conclusions and caveats: While the bulk of TCR sequences proved rare, some public TCRs turned up in many donors. The study designated about 160 TCR beta chains cytomegalovirus-associated. The tendency of first-cohort TCR clusters to co-occur in the 120 or so validation repertoires was the finding of a later analysis.

CDR1 and CDR2 from the germline V gene are SGHRS and YFSETQ. The CDR3 has 16 residues. V was pared by 4 bases and J by 1 base, with 6 bases of the junction left unmatched. Assay: immunoSEQ multiplex PCR; the TCRdb copy retains only in-frame clones and omits some. Found here are 350,000 or so clones, roughly 90% of them singletons; the top ten hold roughly 0.8%. On this clone: Antigen: not known.

The genes are TRBV5-1 and TRBJ2-2, with 8 positions matching TRBD2. This sequence originates from a woman younger than 30 in good health and CMV-seronegative. Specimen: PBMCs. CDR3 residues: CASSLLAVENTGELFF. The CDR3 region has the DNA TGCGCCAGCAGCCTACTAGCGGTCGAGAACACCGGGGAGCTGTTTTTT.